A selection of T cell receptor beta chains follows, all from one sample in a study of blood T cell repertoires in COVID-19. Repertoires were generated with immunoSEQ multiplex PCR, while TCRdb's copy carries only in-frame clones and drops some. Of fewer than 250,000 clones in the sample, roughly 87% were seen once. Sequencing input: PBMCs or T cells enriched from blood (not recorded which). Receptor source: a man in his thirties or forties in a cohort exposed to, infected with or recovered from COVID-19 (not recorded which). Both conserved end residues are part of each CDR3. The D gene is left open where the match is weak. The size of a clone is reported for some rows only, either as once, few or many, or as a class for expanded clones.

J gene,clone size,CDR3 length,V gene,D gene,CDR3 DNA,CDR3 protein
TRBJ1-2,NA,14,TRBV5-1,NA,TGCGCCAGCTCCCGGGGGAGACCTAATTATGGCTACACCTTC,CASSRGRPNYGYTF
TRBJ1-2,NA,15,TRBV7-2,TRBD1,TGTGCCAGCAGCTTTGGACAGGGGGCAGGGGAGGGCTACACCTTC,CASSFGQGAGEGYTF
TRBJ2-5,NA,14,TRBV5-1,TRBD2,TGCGCCAGCAGTCCGGGACTAGGGGTAGAGACCCAGTACTTC,CASSPGLGVETQYF
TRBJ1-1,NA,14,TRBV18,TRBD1,TGTGCCAGCTCAACCGGGACAGCGAACACTGAAGCTTTCTTT,CASSTGTANTEAFF
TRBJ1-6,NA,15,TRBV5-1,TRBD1,TGCGCCAGCACTCATAAGACAGGGGGCGATTCACCCCTCCACTTT,CASTHKTGGDSPLHF
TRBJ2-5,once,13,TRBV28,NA,TGTGCCTGTGGTGAGGGCTCGAGGGAGACCCAGTACTTC,CACGEGSRETQYF
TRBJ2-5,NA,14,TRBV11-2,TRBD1,TGTGCCAGCAGCCAGGACAGGGTGCAAGAGACCCAGTACTTC,CASSQDRVQETQYF
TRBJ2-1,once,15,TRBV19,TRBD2,TGTGCCAGTAGCACCCCGGGACTAGGGGGCAATGAGCAGTTCTTC,CASSTPGLGGNEQFF
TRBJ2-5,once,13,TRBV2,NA,TGTGCCAGCGACCTGAGGGTAGGGGAGACCCAGTACTTC,CASDLRVGETQYF
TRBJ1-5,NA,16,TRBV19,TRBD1,TGTGCCAGTAACCCGAGGACAGGGGGCTTAGATCAGCCCCAGCATTTT,CASNPRTGGLDQPQHF
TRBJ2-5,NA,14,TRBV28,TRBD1,TGTGCCAGCAGCGGGACAGGGCGACAAGAGACCCAGTACTTC,CASSGTGRQETQYF
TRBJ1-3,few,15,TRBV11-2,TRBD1,TGTGCCAGCAGCAACACAGGGGGCGCTGGAAACACCATATATTTT,CASSNTGGAGNTIYF
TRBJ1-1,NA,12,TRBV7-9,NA,TGTGCCAGCAGCCCCCCAAACACTGAAGCTTTCTTT,CASSPPNTEAFF
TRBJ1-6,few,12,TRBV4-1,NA,TGCGCCAGCAGCCAAGATCGACGGGGTCTCCACTTT,CASSQDRRGLHF
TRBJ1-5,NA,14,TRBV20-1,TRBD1,TGCAGTGCTAGTGGCCAGGGGGACGCTCAGCCCCAGCATTTT,CSASGQGDAQPQHF
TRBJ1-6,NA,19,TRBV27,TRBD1,TGTGCCAGCAGTTTAGGTTCGACGGGGACAGCCGCTGGGAATTCACCCCTCCACTTT,CASSLGSTGTAAGNSPLHF
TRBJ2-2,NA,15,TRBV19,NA,TGTGCCAGTAGTATGGGTAGCGGTCGCACCGGGGAGCTGTTTTTT,CASSMGSGRTGELFF
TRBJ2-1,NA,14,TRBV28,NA,TGTGCCAGCAGCACCACTAGTTACTACAATGAGCAGTTCTTC,CASSTTSYYNEQFF
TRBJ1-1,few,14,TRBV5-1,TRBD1,TGCGCCAGCACCGAAACAGGGGCTGGCACTGAAGCTTTCTTT,CASTETGAGTEAFF
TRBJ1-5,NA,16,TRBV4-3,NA,TGCGCCAGCACCAGGGGTACAGGTTATAGCAATCAGCCCCAGCATTTT,CASTRGTGYSNQPQHF
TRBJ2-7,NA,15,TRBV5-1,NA,TGCGCCAGCAGCTTGGCTGTACAGGGCACGAGGGAGCAGTACTTC,CASSLAVQGTREQYF
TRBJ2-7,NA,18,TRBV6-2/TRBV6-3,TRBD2,TGTGCCAGCAGCCCCCTGACCGGGACTAGCGGGATAGGGTACGAGCAGTACTTC,CASSPLTGTSGIGYEQYF
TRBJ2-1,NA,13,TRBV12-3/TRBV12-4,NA,TGTGCCAGCGCAACGGGAGAGGAGGGTGAGCAGTTCTTC,CASATGEEGEQFF
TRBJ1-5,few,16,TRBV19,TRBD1,TGTGCCAGTAGTATGTCGGGACAGACAAACAATCAGCCCCAGCATTTT,CASSMSGQTNNQPQHF
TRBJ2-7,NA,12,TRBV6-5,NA,TGTGCCAGCAGTACGGGGTCGGGCGAGCAGTACTTC,CASSTGSGEQYF
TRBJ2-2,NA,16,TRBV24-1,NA,TGTGCCACCAGTGATTTCGGGGCGCGGGGCACCGGGGAGCTGTTTTTT,CATSDFGARGTGELFF
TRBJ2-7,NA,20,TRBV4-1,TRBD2,TGCGCCAGCAGCTCAAATATTCCGGGACTAGCGGGGAAGAGCTCCTACGAGCAGTACTTC,CASSSNIPGLAGKSSYEQYF
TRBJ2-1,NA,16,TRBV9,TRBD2,TGTGCCAGCAGCGTAGCCGGGACTAGTTTGTCCAATGAGCAGTTCTTC,CASSVAGTSLSNEQFF
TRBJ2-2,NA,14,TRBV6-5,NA,TGTGCCAGCAGTTACTTCTCGAACACCGGGGAGCTGTTTTTT,CASSYFSNTGELFF
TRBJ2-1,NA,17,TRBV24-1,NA,TGTGCCACCAGTGATTCCCGTCTAGACGGAACGTTCAATGAGCAGTTCTTC,CATSDSRLDGTFNEQFF
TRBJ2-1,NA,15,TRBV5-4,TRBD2,TGTGCCAGCAGCTCCCCTAGCGGGGCCTACAATGAGCAGTTCTTC,CASSSPSGAYNEQFF
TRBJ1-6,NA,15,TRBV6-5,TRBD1,TGTGCCAGCAGATTGGACAGGTCCTATAATTCACCCCTCCACTTT,CASRLDRSYNSPLHF
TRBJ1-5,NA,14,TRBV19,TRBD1,TGTGCCAGTAGTGTTGGACAGGGAAATCAGCCCCAGCATTTT,CASSVGQGNQPQHF
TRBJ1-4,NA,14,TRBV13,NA,TGTGCCAGCAGCTTTGATCCCGCATCAGGAAAACTGTTTTTT,CASSFDPASGKLFF
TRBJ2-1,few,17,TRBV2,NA,TGTGCCAGCAGTGAATGGGACGGCGGGATAATGGGCAATGAGCAGTTCTTC,CASSEWDGGIMGNEQFF
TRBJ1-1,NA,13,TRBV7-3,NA,TGTGCCAGCAGCTTAGCTGGGGAGAGTGAAGCTTTCTTT,CASSLAGESEAFF
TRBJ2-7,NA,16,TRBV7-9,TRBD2,TGTGCCAGCAGCCCGGGGGGTGGTAGCGACTTCTACGAGCAGTACTTC,CASSPGGGSDFYEQYF
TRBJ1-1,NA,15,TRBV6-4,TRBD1,TGTGCCAGCAGTAAGTCGACAGGGACGAGGACTGAAGCTTTCTTT,CASSKSTGTRTEAFF
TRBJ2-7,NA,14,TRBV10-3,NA,TGTGCCATCAGTACACAGGGGTGGAGGGACGAGCAGTACTTC,CAISTQGWRDEQYF
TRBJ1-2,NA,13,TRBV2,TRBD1,TGTGCCAGCAGCCCCGGGACAGGGTATGGCTACACCTTC,CASSPGTGYGYTF
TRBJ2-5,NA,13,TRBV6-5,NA,TGTGCCAGCACGTTTTCGGTTCAAGAGACCCAGTACTTC,CASTFSVQETQYF
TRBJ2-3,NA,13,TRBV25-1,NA,TGTGCCAGCGCGCAGAGGGCCGTAGATACGCAGTATTTT,CASAQRAVDTQYF
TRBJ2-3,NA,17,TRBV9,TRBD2,TGTGCCAGCAGCGTAGCCGTAGCGGGAGGCAATAAAGATACGCAGTATTTT,CASSVAVAGGNKDTQYF
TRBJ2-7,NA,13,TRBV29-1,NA,TGCAGCGTTGTCCTACAGGGTTTCAACGAGCAGTACTTC,CSVVLQGFNEQYF
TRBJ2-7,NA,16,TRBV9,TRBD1,TGTGCCAGCAGCCCCAACCCGGGACAGCATTTCTACGAGCAGTACTTC,CASSPNPGQHFYEQYF
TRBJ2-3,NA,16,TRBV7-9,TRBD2,TGTGCCAGCAGCTTAAGTCCTAGCGGGAGAGGGGCTACGCAGTATTTT,CASSLSPSGRGATQYF